A single T cell receptor beta chain is shown here with its context. Its cognate antigen has yet to be identified. No clone much larger than this one lies a single base away; base qualities are absent. TCR beta CDR3 regions were amplified from RNA transcripts for repertoire sequencing. HTBI primers and the Qiagen OneStep RT-PCR kit were used in a first-round RT-PCR, which was followed by a second-round multiplex PCR, size selection and purification. The libraries underwent paired-end sequencing with 100 bp reads on an Illumina HiSeq2000. The authors' pipeline ran thus. SOAPnuke was used to process the reads, removing any read that contained adapters or uncalled bases, had a mean Phred below 15, or lacked an exact match to the constant primer or identifier. COPE v1.2.5 was used to merge the high-quality paired reads. Clonotypes were defined as unique nucleotide sequences and were aligned to IMGT TRB V, D and J references using MiTCR v1.1. The analysis was limited to V-J combinations with a frequency above 0.0001, which together covered 99.2% of the repertoires. A TCR clonal expansion and chaos score per V-J combination was defined as the ratio of F50 clonal expansion to chaos observed in the TCRdist matrix. Welch's t-statistics and random forest were used to reduce the features to about 12 V-J combinations, which were then used as input to a naive Bayes classifier. The similarity between thyroid and blood repertoires was quantified using the Morisita-Horn index. TCRdb itself trimmed the public reads at Q25 with fastp, ran MiXCR and retained productive beta chains. Entries are consolidated by CDR3 protein sequence, retaining the most common genes and DNA. The V and J calls come from TCRdb's annotation, not from the publication. In all, the sample holds approximately 700,000 distinct CDR3 sequences, and over 40% of those were seen once. The ten top clones hold 3% to 3.5% of the sample.

These data belong to a study of Graves' ophthalmopathy and Graves' hyperthyroidism (dated by TCRdb to 2017 to 2018). Background on the whole study: Peripheral blood was collected at initial diagnosis, prior to any treatment. In roughly 6 hyperthyroidism patients, T-cell repertoires of thyroid tissue and blood were compared. To tell Graves' ophthalmopathy apart from Graves' hyperthyroidism, and to predict which patients would progress to ophthalmopathy, the study relied on TCR beta repertoire signatures. To explore V-J signatures that distinguish ophthalmopathy from hyperthyroidism, a discovery set of about 99 patients was enrolled, made up of more than 40 with ophthalmopathy and 57 with stable hyperthyroidism. Following sample collection, hyperthyroidism patients were given methimazole at a starting dose of 30 mg daily, and ophthalmopathy patients were given high-dose intravenous methylprednisolone. An independent validation cohort was composed of about 20 hyperthyroidism patients and around 16 patients who later progressed from hyperthyroidism to ophthalmopathy. In total, over 130 blood samples were TCR-sequenced: some 40 ophthalmopathy, 75 hyperthyroidism and some 17 hyperthyroidism-to-ophthalmopathy patients.

The research as a whole found: Most of the expanded thyroid clonotypes with a frequency above 0.001 were also detected in blood, and it was suggested that the thyroid immune response may be reflected by blood repertoires. In validation, the model predicted ophthalmopathy progression with about 71% sensitivity and approximately 78% specificity; 12 predicted patients were CT-confirmed with GO in a median of around 6 months. The 13-signature model separated ophthalmopathy from stable hyperthyroidism with approximately 85% sensitivity and 81% to 82% specificity in cross-validation, and 80%/75% in the test set. Sample size was not statistically predetermined, and group allocation was not concealed from the investigators.

Trimming costs V 1 base and J 11 bases, and their ends lie 18 bases apart. From a lookup of the germline V gene, CDR1 and CDR2 are SNHLY and FYNNEI. The CDR3, cysteine through phenylalanine, is 15 amino acids long. Only CDR3 DNA remains: 45 bases, in frame from the first base. Ophthalmopathy patients had moderately to severely active disease, Clinical Activity Score of at least 3, NOSPECS grade of at least 4, and disease duration under 3 months. Patients were excluded if they had other autoimmune diseases, uncontrolled infections, pregnancy or lactation. Clinical symptoms, serum thyroxine, TRAb, thyroid ultrasound and orbital computed tomography were used for diagnosis. Ficoll-Paque density gradient centrifugation was used to isolate PBMCs from around 9.1 ml of fresh peripheral blood. Trizol reagent was used to extract the total RNA, and its quality was then checked on an Agilent 2100 Bioanalyzer.

The chain joins TRBV2 to TRBJ1-5, with the D gene too uncertain to name. The sequence came from an adult man with Graves' ophthalmopathy. Sequencing used peripheral blood. This receptor has the CDR3 CASSEGLAFLGSQHF. The DNA reads TGTGCCAGCAGTGAAGGACTAGCTTTTTTGGGTTCCCAGCATTTT.